Each of the 16 T cell receptor beta chains below was sequenced from the same sample in a study of neurological immune-mediated disorders. One entry per CDR3 protein, called by TCRdb with MiXCR from the 5' RACE reads. This sample yields about 55,000 distinct CDR3 sequences, of which roughly 3.5% are seen a single time; roughly 1.5% belongs to the top ten. The sequenced sample consisted of PBMCs. These receptors were taken from a man aged 25-45 years with multiple sclerosis.

This clonotype was detected many times. The chain employs TRBV20-1 and TRBJ1-1; maybe TRBD1 (5 bases). Between the trimmed V and J ends, which lost 2 bases and 1 base, there was a span of 8 bases. CDR1 and CDR2 (germline): DFQATT, SNEGSKA (reference sequence). CDR3 size: 13 residues. The CDR3, as DNA: TGCAGTGCTAGAATTGGGGGGAACACTGAAGCTTTCTTT. This codes for CSARIGGNTEAFF.

In this sample, this clonotype turned up many times. This chain uses TRBV5-1 with TRBJ1-4, with D perhaps TRBD1 (6 bases). Germline V gene sequence: CDR1 SGHRS, CDR2 YFSETQ. The CDR3 is made up of 14 amino acids. The germline V and J ends were trimmed by 3 bases and 5 bases, with 11 bases remaining between them. CDR3 sequence (DNA): TGCGCCAGCAGCTCTGCAGGGGTAAATGAAAAACTGTTTTTT. Translating it yields CASSSAGVNEKLFF.

This clonotype has a count of ten or more. The rearrangement uses TRBV7-9 and TRBJ2-5; the D is unclear. Trimming pared 8 bases from V and 9 bases from J, leaving 16 bases between. CDR1 and CDR2 (germline): SEHNR, FQNEAQ (reference sequence). The CDR3 covers 12 residues. The CDR3 reads CASANRDAAQYF. The CDR3 nucleotides are TGTGCCAGCGCGAACAGAGACGCGGCCCAGTACTTC.

This clonotype was seen many times. The gene calls are TRBV4-2 and TRBJ2-7; D might be TRBD1 (7 bases). V was cut by 0 bases and J by 5 bases, with 14 bases left in between. Germline lookup yields CDR1 LGHNA and CDR2 YNFKEQ. The CDR3 length is 15 residues. This CDR3 is CASSQERDRPNEQYF. CDR3 in DNA: TGTGCCAGCAGCCAAGAGCGGGACAGACCCAACGAGCAGTACTTC.

This clonotype was counted at least ten times. The chain has TRBV29-1 and TRBJ2-3, with D tentatively TRBD1 (5 bases). CDR1 and CDR2 (germline): SQVTM, ANQGSEA. V was pared by 3 bases and J by 2 bases, with 12 bases between. The CDR3 totals 14 residues. This CDR3 is CSVDPDRATDTQYF. The DNA for the CDR3 is TGCAGCGTTGACCCCGACAGAGCCACAGATACGCAGTATTTT.

Ten or more counts support this clonotype. The CDR3 reads CASSDGADQPQHF. The CDR3 bases are TGTGCCAGCAGTGACGGGGCTGATCAGCCCCAGCATTTT. V is TRBV6-6 and J is TRBJ1-5; a possible D gene is TRBD1 (5 bases). There are 13 residues in the CDR3. Germline-derived CDR1 and CDR2 are MNHNY and SVGAGI (reference sequence). Deletions cut 5 bases from V and 5 bases from J, with 10 bases between.

This clonotype has at least ten counts. The rearrangement joins TRBV6-1 to TRBJ2-5, with TRBD1 matching 9 bases. The CDR3 has 14 amino acids. V shed 4 bases and J 4 bases; nucleotides not matched to a gene: 4. CDR1 is MNHNS and CDR2 is SASEGT in the germline V gene. CDR3 sequence (DNA): TGTGCCAGCAGTGCTGGGACAGGGCGAGAGACCCAGTACTTC. This encodes CASSAGTGRETQYF.

The sample holds many counts of this clonotype. CDR3 nucleotides: TGCGCCAGCAGTAACCAGGGATTCGGGGAGACCCAGTACTTC. It encodes CASSNQGFGETQYF. The chain uses TRBV5-1 and TRBJ2-5; a weak D match, TRBD1 (5 bases). The CDR3 contains 14 residues. The V and J ends lost 5 bases and 5 bases respectively, with 16 bases between them. The germline V gene encodes CDR1 SGHRS and CDR2 YFSETQ.

This clonotype occurred many times. V usage is TRBV15 and J usage is TRBJ2-1; D is perhaps TRBD2 (6 bases). Trimming took 5 bases from V and 0 from J, leaving 11 bases between them. Germline V lookup: CDR1 LNHNV, CDR2 YYDKDF (reference sequence). CDR3 length equals 15 residues. This CDR3 reads CATSPAGLSYNEQFF. The CDR3 DNA reads TGTGCCACCAGCCCTGCGGGACTCTCCTACAATGAGCAGTTCTTC.

This clonotype was seen repeatedly, ten times or more. This chain joins TRBV7-3 and TRBJ1-1; possibly TRBD1 for D (5 bases). The CDR3 totals 13 residues. CDR1 is SGHTA and CDR2 is FQGTGA in the germline V gene. V gave up 4 bases and J gave up 6 bases, with 12 bases separating them. The CDR3 is CASSSGLNSEAFF. In DNA, the CDR3 is TGTGCCAGCAGCTCAGGGCTAAACTCTGAAGCTTTCTTT.

This clonotype was recorded at least ten times. V and J are TRBV20-1 and TRBJ2-5, with D possibly TRBD2 on 5 matching bases. CDR3 size: 13 residues. The V end was cut by 3 bases, the J end by 3 bases, with 11 bases between. CDR1 and CDR2 from the germline V gene are DFQATT and SNEGSKA (reference sequence). CDR3 nucleotide sequence: TGCAGTGCTAGGACGGGAAGGGAAGAGACCCAGTACTTC. It codes for CSARTGREETQYF.

This clonotype was counted ten times or more. V gene TRBV4-2 combines with J gene TRBJ2-3, with no clear D. Looked up from germline, CDR1 is LGHNA and CDR2 is YNFKEQ. The CDR3 is 16 residues long. V was shortened by 0 bases and J by 5 bases, with 15 bases between the two germline ends. The CDR3 DNA sequence: TGTGCCAGCAGCCAAGAAACCCCATGGGCTGGAGATACGCAGTATTTT. Translated: CASSQETPWAGDTQYF.

The sample holds many counts of this clonotype. J is TRBJ1-1 and V is TRBV6-5; D perhaps matches TRBD1 (5 bases). This CDR3 is 14 amino acids long. Trimming left V 6 bases short and J 6 bases short, with 17 bases between. The germline V gene has CDR1 MNHEY and CDR2 SVGAGI. This chain's CDR3 is CASSPQGKVSEAFF. As DNA, the CDR3 is TGTGCCAGCAGCCCTCAGGGTAAAGTCTCTGAAGCTTTCTTT.

This clonotype was found many times. This sequence joins TRBV5-1 and TRBJ2-7; D gene unclear. V was pared by 4 bases and J by 3 bases, with 8 bases between. Looked up from germline, CDR1 is SGHRS and CDR2 is YFSETQ. This CDR3 spans 12 amino acids. Here the CDR3 DNA reads TGCGCCAGCAGCGCGACCGGCTACGAGCAGTACTTC. The encoded protein is CASSATGYEQYF. Based on the CDR3 plus reference TRBV5-1 and TRBJ2-7, the full variable domain is KAGVTQTPRYLIKTRGQQVTLSCSPISGHRSVSWYQQTPGQGLQFLFEYFSETQRNKGNFPGRFSGRQFSNSRSEMNVSTLELGDSALYLCASSATGYEQYFGPGTRLTVT.

This clonotype was observed many times. The chain carries TRBV4-1 and TRBJ2-2; D is unresolved. The CDR3 is 14 amino acids. Looked up from germline, CDR1 is MGHRA and CDR2 is YSYEKL. The ends were cut back, 4 bases at V and 5 bases at J, with 11 bases in the middle. The CDR3 region has the DNA TGCGCCAGCAGCCTAGGCGTGAGGACCGGGGAGCTGTTTTTT. Translated: CASSLGVRTGELFF.

This clonotype came up a few times. The chain links TRBV3-1 to TRBJ1-2; D is unresolved. This CDR3 has 15 amino acids. Germline V gives CDR1 LGHDT, CDR2 YNNKEL (reference sequence). Trimming took off 4 bases at V and 8 bases at J, with 20 bases between the two ends. The CDR3 loop is CASSPDILGFGGYTF. The DNA for the CDR3 is TGTGCCAGCAGCCCCGACATACTCGGGTTCGGGGGCTACACCTTC.